The present entry profiles one T cell receptor beta chain with its context. No antigen is known for it. The data are from a study of cytomegalovirus exposure and HLA in healthy donors. About the research overall: Early released data had about 80 million unique TCRs, all coming from HLA-typed donors. Study-wide results and limits: Generally TCR sequences proved uncommon, though certain public TCRs appeared in numerous donors. A later analysis linked a missense variant in DCLRE1C to the trimming of TCR beta V and J genes.

The CDR3 length is 15 residues. V shed 2 bases and J shed 2 bases, with 13 bases lying between them. In germline, CDR1 is ENHRY, CDR2 SYGVKD. The PCR was carried out with 60 Vbeta primers and 13 Jbeta primers. Per the original data handling: About 12 million of around 85 million unique TCR beta chains were shared, per a later count. Measured with immunoSEQ multiplex PCR; TCRdb has only the in-frame clones, and not every one. V and J calls and clone size are given by that table; D and trimming were obtained from the DNA. The data contain 150,000 to 200,000 clones, 84% of them singletons. The gene calls are TRBV10-3 and TRBJ2-7; TRBD2 might be the D (5 bases). This receptor was taken from a boy between 10 and 17 years old in good health and CMV-seronegative. Sample: PBMCs. CDR3 loop: CAISENSENPYEQYF. CDR3 sequence (DNA): TGTGCCATCAGTGAGAATAGCGAGAACCCCTACGAGCAGTACTTC.